This T cell receptor beta chain was obtained from a study of T cells after yellow fever vaccination. Study-wide results and caveats: Among primary-vaccination clones, most reappeared after the booster, at roughly 95% for CD4 and roughly 90% for CD8. Contaminating bulk clonotypes could be abundant in FACS-sorted repertoires.

Conversion of TCR transcripts into cDNA relied on 5'RACE template switching, which added a universal primer site and UMIs. From the 5' RACE reads, TCRdb called clonotypes with MiXCR, one entry per CDR3 protein. This sample yields some 400,000 distinct CDR3 sequences, of which more than 5.5% are seen a single time; roughly 15% belongs to the top ten. This clonotype came up many times. Its antigen is not identified. V was trimmed by 7 bases and J by 1 base, leaving 13 bases between them. From germline, CDR1 is SGHAT and CDR2 FQNNGV. This CDR3 is built from 15 residues. The sequence was obtained from a man under 40 who received the YFV17D yellow fever vaccine. Here the sequenced sample was PBMCs, taken 5 days after the yellow fever booster vaccination. The genes are TRBV11-2 and TRBJ2-2; a weak D match, TRBD1 (6 bases). CDR3 sequence reads: CASTDPGQNTGELFF. CDR3 coding DNA: TGTGCCAGCACCGATCCGGGACAGAACACCGGGGAGCTGTTTTTT.